These 32 T cell receptor beta chains were all obtained from the same sample, sequenced in a study of brain T cells in children with intractable seizures. This table comes from immunoSEQ multiplex PCR, and its TCRdb copy is limited to in-frame clones, with some not included. The sample shows 340,000 or so clones, approximately 93% of them seen only once. Specified time point: blood from clinic visit 5 months post-surgery; TSC patient then seizure free. Here the sequenced sample was peripheral blood, taken 4 to 5 months after surgery. These receptors all stem from a boy in the first two years of life with tuberous sclerosis and intractable seizures.

V usage is TRBV30 and J usage is TRBJ1-1; no firm D call. Germline CDR1 GTSNPN, CDR2 SVGIG (reference sequence). This CDR3 is built from 12 residues. Trimming shortened V by 0 bases and J by 9 bases, and 11 bases separated the two germline ends. CDR3 sequence (DNA): TGTGCCTGGAGTGTATTAGGACGACAAGCTTTCTTT. Amino acids: CAWSVLGRQAFF.

V and J are TRBV19 and TRBJ2-1, with D unclear. Per the germline V gene, CDR1 is LNHDA and CDR2 is SQIVND (reference sequence). V lost 10 bases and J 3 bases, leaving 16 bases between the germline ends. CDR3 size: 14 residues. The CDR3 region is CATSLYPVYNEQFF. For the CDR3, the DNA is TGTGCCACCTCACTGTACCCCGTCTACAATGAGCAGTTCTTC.

The CDR3 here is CASSHPQGWGTDTQYF. As DNA, the CDR3 is TGCGCCAGCAGCCATCCCCAGGGTTGGGGCACAGATACGCAGTATTTT. This chain connects TRBV4-1 to TRBJ2-3, with a tentative D call TRBD1 (5 bases). The CDR3 loop spans 16 amino acids. Trimming pared 3 bases from V and 1 base from J, leaving 14 bases between. CDR1 and CDR2 from the germline V gene are MGHRA and YSYEKL.

The chain's CDR3 is CASRPHCGDRANTEAFF. The CDR3, as DNA: TGTGCCAGCAGACCCCATTGTGGGGACAGGGCGAACACTGAAGCTTTCTTT. The chain uses TRBV6-4 and TRBJ1-1, with TRBD1 matching 9 bases. Trimming took 6 bases from V and 1 from J; bases not matched to a gene: 12. The CDR3 length is 17 residues. The V gene's germline CDR1 is MRHNA and CDR2 SNTAGT.

The chain recombines TRBV11-2 with TRBJ1-1; TRBD1 matches 7 bases. Looked up from germline, CDR1 is SGHAT and CDR2 is FQNNGV. The CDR3 extends over 17 amino acids. V was clipped by 7 bases and J by 5 bases; unmatched bases: 19. The CDR3 reads CASNMGYLWDSRTEAFF. CDR3 coding DNA: TGTGCCAGCAACATGGGGTATTTGTGGGACAGTCGAACTGAAGCTTTCTTT.

V usage is TRBV29-1 and J usage is TRBJ1-1; 7 nucleotides align to TRBD1. CDR1 and CDR2 from the germline V gene are SQVTM and ANQGSEA. The J segment lost 8 bases and the V segment lost 5 bases, leaving 8 bases of the junction unmatched. The CDR3 consists of 12 residues. CDR3: CSVPGQPEEAFF. The CDR3 DNA sequence: TGCAGCGTTCCGGGACAGCCAGAAGAAGCTTTCTTT.

This rearrangement joins TRBV6-5 to TRBJ1-1; tentatively, D is TRBD1 (5 bases). Germline V gives CDR1 MNHEY, CDR2 SVGAGI. The CDR3 consists of 14 residues. Trimming took 0 bases from V and 4 from J, leaving 9 bases between them. The CDR3 here is CASSYSTQGTEAFF. The DNA of the CDR3 is TGTGCCAGCAGTTACTCGACCCAGGGCACTGAAGCTTTCTTT.

This clone was found once. V gene TRBV6-1 combines with J gene TRBJ1-2, with D unresolved. Germline V gene sequence: CDR1 MNHNS, CDR2 SASEGT. Trimming pared 3 bases from V and 0 bases from J, leaving 11 bases between. The CDR3 runs 15 residues. The CDR3 DNA sequence: TGTGCCAGCAGTGATTTTGGTGGGGCTAACTATGGCTACACCTTC. This sequence encodes CASSDFGGANYGYTF.

The chain links TRBV7-9 to TRBJ1-3; D is possibly TRBD1 (6 bases). The germline V gene encodes CDR1 SEHNR and CDR2 FQNEAQ (reference sequence). The germline V and J ends were trimmed by 4 bases and 0 bases, with 19 bases remaining between them. The CDR3 is 18 amino acids. The CDR3 DNA reads as TGTGCCAGCAGCTCCCTTATGGGGGACACCAGCTCTGGAAACACCATATATTTT. It encodes CASSSLMGDTSSGNTIYF.

This clone was seen a single time. The chain combines TRBV30 with TRBJ2-5, with TRBD2 identical over 7 bases. The germline gives CDR1 GTSNPN, CDR2 SVGIG (reference sequence). This CDR3 comprises 14 residues. Trimming cost V 2 bases and J 3 bases; bases outside gene matches: 6. The CDR3 DNA follows: TGTGCCTGGAGTCGTAGAGGGAGGGAAGAGACCCAGTACTTC. Its translation: CAWSRRGREETQYF.

The chain joins TRBV5-5 to TRBJ1-2; TRBD1 aligns across 9 bases. The junction had 10 bases not matched to a gene; V was cut back by 5 bases and J by 5 bases. Germline lookup yields CDR1 SGHKS and CDR2 YYEKEE (reference sequence). This CDR3 contains 15 residues. In DNA form, the CDR3 reads TGTGCCAGCAGACTGACAGGGGGATCGGGGTATGGCTACACCTTC. Residues: CASRLTGGSGYGYTF.

The V and J genes are TRBV9 and TRBJ2-5, with D maybe TRBD2 (5 bases). The CDR3 has 14 amino acids. The V gene lost 0 bases and the J gene lost 4 bases, with 10 bases spanning the gap. The germline V gene has CDR1 SGDLS and CDR2 YYNGEE. CDR3 DNA: TGTGCCAGCAGCGTAGACGGGGATAGAGAGACCCAGTACTTC. Translation gives CASSVDGDRETQYF.

V gene TRBV7-9 combines with J gene TRBJ2-2, with TRBD1 matching 8 bases. V was clipped by 5 bases and J by 3 bases; unmatched bases: 8. The CDR3 has 16 amino acids. From germline, CDR1 is SEHNR and CDR2 FQNEAQ (reference sequence). CDR3 sequence: CASSLGQGGDTGELFF. The CDR3 nucleotides are TGTGCCAGCAGCCTCGGACAGGGTGGAGACACCGGGGAGCTGTTTTTT.

The chain carries TRBV3-1 (or the pseudogene TRBV3-2) and TRBJ2-5; D perhaps matches TRBD2 (5 bases). The CDR3 sequence is 17 residues long. V was pared by 0 bases and J by 5 bases, with 19 bases between. Germline V gene lookup returns CDR1 LGHDT and CDR2 YNNKEL (reference sequence). The CDR3 DNA reads TGTGCCAGCAGCCAAGATAGGAGTCCGGCACGCGGGGAGACCCAGTACTTC. It encodes CASSQDRSPARGETQYF.

This clone appeared once. The gene calls are TRBV7-8 and TRBJ2-1; 7 bases fit TRBD1. Per the germline V gene, CDR1 is SGHVS and CDR2 is FQNEAQ. The trim removed 4 bases at V and 4 bases at J, leaving 4 bases unmatched. The CDR3 covers 14 residues. The CDR3 region is CASSSRDRYNEQFF. The CDR3 DNA sequence: TGTGCCAGCAGCTCCCGGGACAGATACAATGAGCAGTTCTTC.

The chain has TRBV18 and TRBJ2-1; D gene ambiguous. The V and J ends lost 6 bases and 8 bases respectively, with 17 bases between them. The germline gives CDR1 KGHSH, CDR2 LQKENI. The CDR3 runs to 14 residues. CDR3 in DNA: TGTGCCAGCTCCACCATGAGACCCCGCGATGAGCAGTTCTTC. It encodes CASSTMRPRDEQFF.

As to this clone: Other DNA sequences in this specimen translate into the identical CDR3. This chain joins TRBV5-1 and TRBJ2-7, with 8 bases matching TRBD1. Germline V gene data show CDR1 as SGHRS and CDR2 as YFSETQ. This CDR3 region has 14 residues. The V segment lost 4 bases and the J segment 4 bases; nucleotides outside the gene matches: 7. The CDR3 DNA is TGCGCCAGCAGCCCGGACAGGGAGGTTTACGAGCAGTACTTC. It translates to CASSPDREVYEQYF. The whole variable domain, remainder taken from reference TRBV5-1 and TRBJ2-7, is KAGVTQTPRYLIKTRGQQVTLSCSPISGHRSVSWYQQTPGQGLQFLFEYFSETQRNKGNFPGRFSGRQFSNSRSEMNVSTLELGDSALYLCASSPDREVYEQYFGPGTRLTVT.

V and J are TRBV25-1 and TRBJ1-2; 8 nucleotides line up with TRBD1. Germline assignment: CDR1 MGHDK and CDR2 SYGVNS. The CDR3 sequence is 14 residues long. V trimming: 3 bases; J trimming: 2 bases; junction bases outside the gene matches: 2. The CDR3 loop is CASSEAGGNYGYTF. The CDR3 DNA is TGTGCCAGCAGTGAGGCAGGGGGCAACTATGGCTACACCTTC.

The chain is built from TRBV4-1 and TRBJ1-2, with D possibly matching TRBD1 (5 bases). This CDR3 comprises 15 residues. Germline V CDR1 and CDR2: MGHRA, YSYEKL. Trimming pared 0 bases from V and 2 bases from J, leaving 10 bases between. The CDR3, as DNA: TGCGCCAGCAGCCAAGAAGCCAGGGTCAACTATGGCTACACCTTC. This encodes CASSQEARVNYGYTF.

This clone was counted a single time. The gene calls are TRBV5-6 and TRBJ2-2, with D hard to call. The germline V gene encodes CDR1 SGHDT and CDR2 YYEEEE. The CDR3 loop spans 15 amino acids. Trimming pared 0 bases from V and 6 bases from J, leaving 12 bases between. This CDR3 is CASSLARAGAGELFF. The CDR3 coding sequence is TGTGCCAGCAGCTTGGCCCGGGCTGGGGCCGGGGAGCTGTTTTTT.

Turning to this clone: Additional DNA sequences in this sample encode the identical CDR3. This rearrangement joins TRBV7-3 to TRBJ1-1, with D uncertain. Germline-derived CDR1 and CDR2 are SGHTA and FQGTGA. This CDR3 is 13 amino acids long. V was shortened by 5 bases and J by 1 base, with 8 bases between the two germline ends. This chain's CDR3 is CASSLRENTEAFF. The CDR3 bases are TGTGCCAGCAGCCTACGGGAGAACACTGAAGCTTTCTTT.

CDR3 coding DNA: TGTGCCAGCAGAGACAGGGGGCAGAATAACTATGGCTACACCTTC. Its protein is CASRDRGQNNYGYTF. The rearrangement uses TRBV6-5 and TRBJ1-2; 10 positions match TRBD1. CDR3 length: 15 amino acids. The ends lost 6 bases at V and 1 base at J; junction bases unmatched: 5. The V gene's germline CDR1 is MNHEY and CDR2 SVGAGI.

This chain uses TRBV28 with TRBJ1-2; weak D call: TRBD1 (5 bases). This CDR3 is built from 13 residues. The germline V gene has CDR1 MDHEN and CDR2 SYDVKM. V was trimmed by 8 bases and J by 6 bases, leaving 16 bases between them. The chain's CDR3 is CASRAGSVNGYTF. Here the CDR3 DNA reads TGTGCCAGCCGGGCAGGGAGTGTAAATGGCTACACCTTC.

The chain is built from TRBV28 and TRBJ1-1; no firm D call. CDR1 and CDR2 from the germline V gene are MDHEN and SYDVKM. V shed 3 bases and J shed 6 bases, with 17 bases lying between them. This CDR3 spans 15 amino acids. The CDR3 coding sequence is TGTGCCAGCAGTTTGGGTACAGTTGAGAGTTCTGAAGCTTTCTTT. Encoded protein: CASSLGTVESSEAFF.

CDR3 region: CASSMTRQVYYEQYF. DNA for the CDR3: TGTGCCAGCAGCATGACACGACAGGTTTACTACGAGCAGTACTTC. The rearrangement links TRBV7-9 to TRBJ2-7; possibly TRBD1 for D (6 bases). Trimming removed 5 bases from V and 3 bases from J, with 17 bases in between. The CDR3 extends over 15 amino acids. CDR1 is SEHNR, CDR2 FQNEAQ, per germline (reference sequence).

The V gene is TRBV3-1 (or the pseudogene TRBV3-2), the J gene TRBJ1-6; possible D gene TRBD1, 5 bases. V was trimmed by 1 base and J by 8 bases, leaving 12 bases between them. The V gene's germline CDR1 is LGHDT and CDR2 YNNKEL (reference sequence). The CDR3 extends over 15 amino acids. The CDR3: CASSQVSRGDSPLHF. Here the CDR3 DNA reads TGTGCCAGCAGCCAAGTTTCTAGGGGCGATTCACCCCTCCACTTT.

Here the CDR3 reads CASSTQGAGELFF. As DNA, the CDR3 is TGTGCCAGCAGCACACAGGGGGCCGGGGAGCTGTTTTTT. The chain has TRBV7-2 and TRBJ2-2; 8 positions agree with TRBD1. After removal of 5 bases from V and 6 bases from J, the junction contained 2 bases not matched to a gene. The germline V gene encodes CDR1 SGHTA and CDR2 FQGNSA. The CDR3 has 13 amino acids. Full variable domain (rest looked up from reference TRBV7-2 and TRBJ2-2): GAGVSQSPSNKVTEKGKDVELRCDPISGHTALYWYRQSLGQGLEFLIYFQGNSAPDKSGLPSDRFSAERTGGSVSTLTIQRTQQEDSAVYLCASSTQGAGELFFGEGSRLTVL.

The V and J genes are TRBV2 and TRBJ2-5; D is possibly TRBD2 (6 bases). CDR3 size: 14 residues. V was clipped by 7 bases and J by 5 bases, with 17 bases between them. CDR1 is SNHLY, CDR2 FYNNEI, per germline. CDR3 DNA sequence: TGTGCCAGCACCCAAGGGAGGTCCTCTGAGACCCAGTACTTC. It specifies CASTQGRSSETQYF.

The gene calls are TRBV7-3 and TRBJ2-3; 9 positions match TRBD1. J lost 4 bases, V lost 5 bases, and 10 bases had no gene match. The V gene's germline CDR1 is SGHTA and CDR2 FQGTGA. This CDR3 contains 16 residues. CDR3 in amino acids: CASSPFYRDRADTQYF. In nucleotides, the CDR3 is TGTGCCAGCAGCCCTTTTTACCGGGACAGGGCAGATACGCAGTATTTT.

V is TRBV19 and J is TRBJ2-2; tentative D call: TRBD2 (6 bases). Trimming cost V 4 bases and J 2 bases, with 17 bases left between them. The CDR3 spans 17 residues. Germline V gene data show CDR1 as LNHDA and CDR2 as SQIVND (reference sequence). The CDR3 DNA follows: TGTGCCAGTAGTACTTGGGGGGAAGTGAGAAACACCGGGGAGCTGTTTTTT. This gives the protein CASSTWGEVRNTGELFF. Using reference TRBV19 and TRBJ2-2 for the parts outside the CDR3, the full variable domain is DGGITQSPKYLFRKEGQNVTLSCEQNLNHDAMYWYRQDPGQGLRLIYYSQIVNDFQKGDIAEGYSVSREKKESFPLTVTSAQKNPTAFYLCASSTWGEVRNTGELFFGEGSRLTVL.

V gene TRBV19 combines with J gene TRBJ2-3; tentative D call: TRBD2 (6 bases). Per germline, CDR1 LNHDA and CDR2 SQIVND (reference sequence). V shed 7 bases and J shed 1 base, with 9 bases lying between them. CDR3 size: 13 residues. The CDR3 region is CASTERGTDTQYF. CDR3 DNA sequence: TGTGCCAGTACCGAGCGGGGCACAGATACGCAGTATTTT. The full variable domain, completed using reference TRBV19 and TRBJ2-3, is DGGITQSPKYLFRKEGQNVTLSCEQNLNHDAMYWYRQDPGQGLRLIYYSQIVNDFQKGDIAEGYSVSREKKESFPLTVTSAQKNPTAFYLCASTERGTDTQYFGPGTRLTVL.

The chain carries TRBV15 and TRBJ1-4; D unresolved. Germline CDR1 is LNHNV and CDR2 is YYDKDF (reference sequence). CDR3 length equals 15 residues. Trimming shortened V by 0 bases and J by 2 bases, and 7 bases separated the two germline ends. CDR3 in amino acids: CATSRDRETNEKLFF. DNA for the CDR3: TGTGCCACCAGCAGAGATCGGGAGACTAATGAAAAACTGTTTTTT.